The 27 T cell receptor beta chains reported below all come from one sample, sequenced in a study of control samples from healthy donors and cancer patients. Profiling relied on immunoSEQ multiplex PCR, and the TCRdb table lists in-frame clones only, not all of them. Of over 50,000 clones listed, approximately 91% are singletons. Source material: blood. The receptors come from a man over 45 in good health.

The rearrangement joins TRBV28 to TRBJ2-2, with D possibly TRBD1 on 5 matching bases. V was pared by 6 bases and J by 5 bases, with 13 bases between. CDR1 is MDHEN and CDR2 is SYDVKM in the germline V gene. This CDR3 has 14 residues. Written as DNA, the CDR3 is TGTGCCAGCAGCATGGGGCTATGGACCGGGGAGCTGTTTTTT. This sequence encodes CASSMGLWTGELFF.

This chain links TRBV30 with TRBJ1-4; a weak D match, TRBD1 (6 bases). The CDR3 sequence is 15 residues long. The germline V gene has CDR1 GTSNPN and CDR2 SVGIG (reference sequence). V was cut by 3 bases and J by 8 bases, with 19 bases left in between. CDR3 in DNA: TGTGCCTGGAGGAAGGGGGGTGGGGTTAAAGAAAAACTGTTTTTT. Protein: CAWRKGGGVKEKLFF.

This clone is medium-sized (0.01 to 0.1%). This sequence joins TRBV6-5 and TRBJ1-1; unclear D gene. This CDR3 comprises 15 residues. Trimming stripped 2 bases from V and 1 base from J, with 11 bases between. CDR1 and CDR2 (germline): MNHEY, SVGAGI. The DNA for the CDR3 is TGTGCCAGCAGTTACAAGGGATTGGGGAACACTGAAGCTTTCTTT. Translated, it gives CASSYKGLGNTEAFF.

The chain is built from TRBV6-6 and TRBJ1-3, with D perhaps TRBD1 (6 bases). V lost 5 bases, J lost 2 bases, and 13 bases lay in between. CDR1 and CDR2 (germline): MNHNY, SVGAGI (reference sequence). This CDR3 spans 15 amino acids. CDR3 bases: TGTGCCAGCAGTCCCCGACAGGCTCCTGGAAACACCATATATTTT. Its translation: CASSPRQAPGNTIYF.

CDR3 DNA: TGTGCCAGCAGCCAAGATTTTGGGGGCGAGAACACTGAAGCTTTCTTT. It translates to CASSQDFGGENTEAFF. The V call is TRBV3-1 (or the pseudogene TRBV3-2), the J call TRBJ1-1; possibly TRBD1 for D (6 bases). The germline V and J ends were trimmed by 0 bases and 1 base, with 12 bases remaining between them. The germline V gene encodes CDR1 LGHDT and CDR2 YNNKEL (reference sequence). The CDR3 is made up of 16 amino acids.

The chain joins TRBV5-4 to TRBJ1-1; D is unclear. The CDR3 is 15 residues long. Germline V gene data show CDR1 as SGHNT and CDR2 as YYREEE (reference sequence). Deletions cut 0 bases from V and 0 bases from J, with 9 bases between. The CDR3: CASSLDEAMNTEAFF. In DNA, the CDR3 is TGTGCCAGCAGCTTGGATGAGGCCATGAACACTGAAGCTTTCTTT. The whole variable domain, remainder taken from reference TRBV5-4 and TRBJ1-1, is ETGVTQSPTHLIKTRGQQVTLRCSSQSGHNTVSWYQQALGQGPQFIFQYYREEENGRGNFPPRFSGLQFPNYSSELNVNALELDDSALYLCASSLDEAMNTEAFFGQGTRLTVV.

V usage is TRBV28 and J usage is TRBJ2-7, with D unclear. Germline V gives CDR1 MDHEN, CDR2 SYDVKM. The CDR3 is 14 amino acids. Between the trimmed V and J ends, which lost 2 bases and 2 bases, there was a span of 10 bases. The CDR3 loop is CASSLGLTTYEQYF. Written as DNA, the CDR3 is TGTGCCAGCAGTTTAGGGCTCACTACCTACGAGCAGTACTTC.

This clone was detected only a few times. This sequence joins TRBV28 and TRBJ1-6, with a possible D match to TRBD1 (6 bases). The length of the CDR3 is 15 residues. V shed 2 bases and J shed 2 bases, with 7 bases lying between them. Germline-derived CDR1 and CDR2 are MDHEN and SYDVKM. CDR3 nucleotide sequence: TGTGCCAGCAGTTTAGGGGGCCCCTATAATTCACCCCTCCACTTT. It is translated as CASSLGGPYNSPLHF.

Remarks on this clone: Other nucleotide sequences from this sample produce the same CDR3. This chain uses TRBV3-1 (or the pseudogene TRBV3-2) with TRBJ1-2; no reliable D call. Germline CDR1 is LGHDT and CDR2 is YNNKEL (reference sequence). CDR3 size: 13 residues. Trimming took off 1 base at V and 2 bases at J, with 5 bases between the two ends. CDR3 protein: CASSQGENYGYTF. The CDR3 region has the DNA TGTGCCAGCAGCCAAGGTGAAAACTATGGCTACACCTTC.

A word on this clone: The same CDR3 is also encoded by other DNA sequences in this sample. The chain recombines TRBV9 with TRBJ2-1; 12 bases line up with TRBD2. Trimming removed 0 bases from V and 4 bases from J; junction bases left unmatched: 2. In germline, CDR1 is SGDLS, CDR2 YYNGEE. The length of the CDR3 is 16 residues. For the CDR3, the DNA is TGTGCCAGCAGCGTAGGGACTAGCGGGATTTACAATGAGCAGTTCTTC. It codes for CASSVGTSGIYNEQFF.

This clone appeared once. The chain has TRBV9 and TRBJ1-2; 8 positions agree with TRBD1. The J segment lost 6 bases and the V segment lost 3 bases, leaving 10 bases of the junction unmatched. CDR3 length equals 15 residues. From germline, CDR1 is SGDLS and CDR2 YYNGEE. CDR3 residues: CASSAQTGDLNGYTF. CDR3 bases: TGTGCCAGCAGCGCCCAGACAGGGGACCTGAATGGCTACACCTTC.

The chain uses TRBV5-1 and TRBJ2-1; possible D gene TRBD2, 5 bases. V gave up 4 bases and J gave up 4 bases, with 15 bases separating them. The CDR3 is made up of 15 amino acids. Germline-derived CDR1 and CDR2 are SGHRS and YFSETQ. The CDR3 region is CASSPKEAMYNEQFF. CDR3 nucleotide sequence: TGCGCCAGCAGCCCTAAGGAGGCTATGTACAATGAGCAGTTCTTC.

This clone was observed a single time. V is TRBV6-5 and J is TRBJ1-4; TRBD1 might be the D (5 bases). Germline CDR1 is MNHEY and CDR2 is SVGAGI. CDR3 length: 13 amino acids. V dropped 10 bases and J dropped 6 bases, with 15 bases sitting between them. CDR3 nucleotides: TGTGCCATCTCGGGGCTCCGATATGAAAAACTGTTTTTT. Amino acids: CAISGLRYEKLFF.

The gene calls are TRBV11-2 and TRBJ1-1; D not resolved. The CDR3 spans 13 residues. The germline V and J ends were trimmed by 1 base and 4 bases, with 7 bases remaining between them. CDR1 is SGHAT, CDR2 FQNNGV, per germline. The CDR3 sequence: CASSLGFGTEAFF. The CDR3 coding sequence is TGTGCCAGCAGCTTAGGGTTCGGCACTGAAGCTTTCTTT.

The chain joins TRBV4-3 to TRBJ2-1; the D is unclear. Germline CDR1 LGHNA, CDR2 YSLEER. This CDR3 has 15 residues. V lost 0 bases, J lost 0 bases, and 6 bases lay in between. As DNA, the CDR3 is TGCGCCAGCAGCCAAGATAGGTCCTCCTACAATGAGCAGTTCTTC. Amino acid sequence: CASSQDRSSYNEQFF.

This clone was counted a few times. The J gene is TRBJ2-5, the V gene TRBV19; D unclear. Deletions cut 1 base from V and 4 bases from J, with 4 bases between. CDR3 size: 12 residues. Germline lookup yields CDR1 LNHDA and CDR2 SQIVND (reference sequence). The CDR3 sequence: CASSIGGETQYF. The CDR3 DNA is TGTGCCAGTAGTATAGGAGGAGAGACCCAGTACTTC.

The rearrangement joins TRBV11-2 to TRBJ2-7; the D call may be TRBD1 or TRBD2 (6 bases each). Germline V gene sequence: CDR1 SGHAT, CDR2 FQNNGV. This CDR3 region has 15 residues. The ends were cut back, 7 bases at V and 4 bases at J, with 20 bases in the middle. CDR3 sequence (DNA): TGTGCCAGCACACCGGACGGGGGCTCGACGTACGAGCAGTACTTC. It translates to CASTPDGGSTYEQYF.

This chain joins TRBV11-2 and TRBJ2-1; TRBD2 agrees at 14 bases. The germline gives CDR1 SGHAT, CDR2 FQNNGV. V was pared by 4 bases and J by 9 bases, with 5 bases of the junction left unmatched. The CDR3 contains 15 residues. The CDR3 DNA follows: TGTGCCAGCAGCTCGACTAGCGGGAGGGGAGGTGAGCAGTTCTTC. Encoded protein: CASSSTSGRGGEQFF.

The V gene is TRBV15, the J gene TRBJ1-5, with D perhaps TRBD1 (6 bases). The V and J ends lost 3 bases and 4 bases respectively, with 13 bases between them. Germline lookup yields CDR1 LNHNV and CDR2 YYDKDF (reference sequence). The CDR3 extends over 15 amino acids. The CDR3, as DNA: TGTGCCACCAGCAGGGCTGGACAGCCAAATCAGCCCCAGCATTTT. Protein sequence: CATSRAGQPNQPQHF.

The chain recombines TRBV18 with TRBJ2-7; TRBD2 agrees at 8 bases. The V gene's germline CDR1 is KGHSH and CDR2 LQKENI. This CDR3 is 16 amino acids long. Germline trimming cut 5 bases from V and 1 base from J; bases unmatched to any gene: 10. DNA of the CDR3: TGTGCCAGCTCAGCCTTAGCGGGGAGGACGTCCTACGAGCAGTACTTC. It encodes CASSALAGRTSYEQYF.

The genes are TRBV6-5 and TRBJ1-1; possibly TRBD1 for D (5 bases). The CDR3 loop spans 14 amino acids. Trimming left V 8 bases short and J 0 bases short, with 13 bases between. CDR1 is MNHEY, CDR2 SVGAGI, per germline. As DNA, the CDR3 is TGTGCCAGCGGCACTACAGGAATGAACACTGAAGCTTTCTTT. As protein: CASGTTGMNTEAFF.

The chain is built from TRBV6-5 and TRBJ2-7; TRBD1 agrees at 10 bases. V trimming: 6 bases; J trimming: 3 bases; junction bases outside the gene matches: 5. Germline CDR1 and CDR2: MNHEY and SVGAGI. The CDR3 is 14 residues long. CDR3 region: CASSDRGLFYEQYF. For the CDR3, the DNA is TGTGCCAGCAGCGACAGGGGGCTATTCTACGAGCAGTACTTC.

The V and J genes are TRBV12-5 and TRBJ2-5, with 10 nucleotides matching TRBD2. After removal of 2 bases from V and 1 base from J, the junction contained 10 bases not matched to a gene. Germline V CDR1 and CDR2: LGHNT, FRNRAP. This CDR3 region has 18 residues. Here the CDR3 reads CASGLTTPGLAFQETQYF. CDR3 DNA: TGTGCTAGTGGTTTGACCACTCCGGGACTAGCGTTCCAAGAGACCCAGTACTTC.

The chain uses TRBV7-2 and TRBJ2-1; 14 nucleotides line up with TRBD2. V dropped 6 bases and J dropped 2; count of bases not matched to a gene: 12. The V gene's germline CDR1 is SGHTA and CDR2 FQGNSA. This CDR3 spans 19 amino acids. CDR3 protein: CASSYGTSGRGGAYNEQFF. The CDR3 DNA reads as TGTGCCAGCAGTTATGGGACTAGCGGGAGAGGGGGCGCCTACAATGAGCAGTTCTTC.

This chain joins TRBV28 and TRBJ1-6; perhaps TRBD1 as D (6 bases). CDR1 and CDR2 (germline): MDHEN, SYDVKM. The CDR3 length is 16 residues. Trimming shortened V by 8 bases and J by 10 bases, and 24 bases separated the two germline ends. The CDR3 here is CASGMGGALDGSPLHF. DNA of the CDR3: TGTGCCAGCGGCATGGGGGGGGCGCTAGACGGATCACCCCTCCACTTT.

The chain employs TRBV5-1 and TRBJ2-3, with 10 bases fitting TRBD2. V was clipped by 3 bases and J by 4 bases; unmatched bases: 5. This CDR3 contains 15 residues. Germline V gene lookup returns CDR1 SGHRS and CDR2 YFSETQ. The chain's CDR3 is CASSYSGGRPDTQYF. CDR3 sequence (DNA): TGCGCCAGCAGCTATAGCGGGGGGCGCCCAGATACGCAGTATTTT.

The rearrangement links TRBV3-1 (or the pseudogene TRBV3-2) to TRBJ2-7; 8 bases are shared with TRBD2. V shed 4 bases, J shed 0 bases, and the junction held 8 bases outside the gene matches. Germline V gene sequence: CDR1 LGHDT, CDR2 YNNKEL (reference sequence). The CDR3 is made up of 16 amino acids. CDR3 in DNA: TGTGCCAGCAGCCCCCGGTACAGCGGGAGCTCCTACGAGCAGTACTTC. Amino acids: CASSPRYSGSSYEQYF.